These T cell receptor beta chains were read from a single sample in a study of CXCR4 blockade with PD-1 therapy in pancreatic cancer. Sequencing was performed with immunoSEQ multiplex PCR; in TCRdb, only in-frame clones are kept and a portion is missing. The sample lists roughly 1,900 clones, roughly 58% occurring once. The sample was tumor tissue. Source of these receptors: a human donor with pancreatic ductal adenocarcinoma. The CDR3 runs from the conserved cysteine through the conserved F or W. D genes are given only for firm matches. Clone size is shown for a subset of rows, as once, few, many or a class of expanded clone.

D gene | CDR3 length | J gene | clone size | V gene | CDR3 protein | CDR3 DNA
NA | 13 | TRBJ2-5 | NA | TRBV19 | CASSIGESGTQYF | TGTGCCAGTAGTATAGGGGAGTCGGGGACCCAGTACTTC
NA | 14 | TRBJ1-4 | few | TRBV19 | CASSEVRRGEKLFF | TGTGCCAGTAGTGAGGTCCGGCGGGGAGAAAAACTGTTTTTT
TRBD1 | 13 | TRBJ1-6 | few | TRBV19 | CARRTGDISPLHF | TGTGCCAGAAGGACAGGGGACATTTCACCCCTCCACTTT
TRBD2 | 15 | TRBJ2-4 | NA | TRBV10-3 | CAISEGSGTKNIQYF | TGTGCCATCAGTGAGGGTAGCGGGACCAAAAACATTCAGTACTTC
NA | 15 | TRBJ2-3 | NA | TRBV11-3 | CASSLSGHRTDTQYF | TGTGCCAGCAGCCTCTCGGGACACCGCACAGATACGCAGTATTTT
NA | 13 | TRBJ2-6 | NA | TRBV7-4 | CASSLAGANVLTF | TGTGCCAGCAGCCTTGCCGGGGCCAACGTCCTGACTTTC
NA | 16 | TRBJ2-2 | NA | TRBV11-3 | CASSLRHITGTGELFF | TGTGCCAGCAGCTTAAGACACATAACAGGGACCGGGGAGCTGTTTTTT
NA | 14 | TRBJ2-2 | large | TRBV11-3 | CASSLNPNTGELFF | TGTGCCAGCAGCTTAAACCCGAACACCGGGGAGCTGTTTTTT
TRBD1 | 13 | TRBJ1-1 | NA | TRBV29-1 | CSVAGTGQVEAFF | TGCAGCGTTGCTGGGACAGGGCAGGTAGAAGCTTTCTTT
NA | 12 | TRBJ1-4 | NA | TRBV9 | CASCQVNEKLFF | TGTGCCAGCTGTCAGGTTAATGAAAAACTGTTTTTT
TRBD1 | 14 | TRBJ1-6 | NA | TRBV5-1 | CASSPGTGHSPLHF | TGCGCCAGCAGCCCCGGGACAGGGCATTCACCCCTCCACTTT
NA | 12 | TRBJ2-7 | NA | TRBV6-7 | CASSGHNYEQYF | TGTGCCAGCTCGGGACACAATTACGAGCAGTACTTC
NA | 12 | TRBJ2-7 | few | TRBV6-1 | CASSEAAAEQYF | TGTGCCAGCAGTGAAGCAGCAGCCGAGCAGTACTTC
NA | 13 | TRBJ2-5 | few | TRBV6-8 | CASSYSYQETQYF | TGTGCCAGCAGTTACTCTTATCAAGAGACCCAGTACTTC
TRBD2 | 14 | TRBJ2-5 | once | TRBV18 | CASSPGLAKETQYF | TGTGCCAGCTCACCTGGACTAGCGAAAGAGACCCAGTACTTC
NA | 12 | TRBJ1-2 | NA | TRBV30 | CAWSERAGGYTF | TGTGCCTGGAGTGAGCGGGCAGGGGGCTACACCTTC
NA | 18 | TRBJ1-6 | NA | TRBV12-2 | CASRLPSSRGGYNSPLHF | TGTGCAAGTCGCTTACCTTCTTCCCGGGGTGGCTATAATTCACCCCTCCACTTT